This TCR beta chain was found in a study of control samples from healthy donors and cancer patients. TCRdb's table, derived via immunoSEQ multiplex PCR, lists solely in-frame clones and lacks some. The sample lists 100,000 to 150,000 clones, approximately 89% seen once, with around 7.9% in the top ten. This CDR3 contains 14 residues. Unmatched junction bases numbered 6, after V lost 5 bases and J lost 9 bases. Germline V gene sequence: CDR1 SGHAT, CDR2 FQDESV (reference sequence). This receptor was identified in a man in his late teens or twenties in good health. The material sequenced was blood. The genes are TRBV11-1 and TRBJ1-6, with 8 bases identical to TRBD1. The CDR3 is CASSLTGEGSPLHF. The CDR3 region has the DNA TGTGCCAGCAGCCTGACAGGGGAGGGTTCACCCCTCCACTTT.